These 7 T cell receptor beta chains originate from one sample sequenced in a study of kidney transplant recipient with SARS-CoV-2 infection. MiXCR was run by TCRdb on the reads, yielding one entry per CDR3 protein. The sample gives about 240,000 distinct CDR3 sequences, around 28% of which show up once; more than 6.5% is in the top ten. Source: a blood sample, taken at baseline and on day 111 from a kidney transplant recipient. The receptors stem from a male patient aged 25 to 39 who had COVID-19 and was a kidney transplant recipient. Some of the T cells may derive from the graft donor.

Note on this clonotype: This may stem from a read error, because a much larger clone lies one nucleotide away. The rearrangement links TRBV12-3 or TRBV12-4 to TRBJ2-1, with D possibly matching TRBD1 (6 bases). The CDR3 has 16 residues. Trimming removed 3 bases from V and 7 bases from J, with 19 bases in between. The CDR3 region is CASSFSSGVNLNEQFF. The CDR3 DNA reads TGTGCCAGCAGTTTTTCTTCAGGGGTCAACTTGAATGAGCAGTTCTTC.

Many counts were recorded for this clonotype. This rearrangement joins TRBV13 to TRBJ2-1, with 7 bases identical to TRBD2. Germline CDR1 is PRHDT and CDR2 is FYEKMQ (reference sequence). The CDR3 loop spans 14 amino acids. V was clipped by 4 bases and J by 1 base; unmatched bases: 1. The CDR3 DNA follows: TGTGCCAGCAGCTGGGAGGGGTCCTACAATGAGCAGTTCTTC. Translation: CASSWEGSYNEQFF. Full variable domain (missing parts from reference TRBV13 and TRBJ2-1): AAGVIQSPRHLIKEKRETATLKCYPIPRHDTVYWYQQGPGQDPQFLISFYEKMQSDKGSIPDRFSAQQFSDYHSELNMSSLELGDSALYFCASSWEGSYNEQFFGPGTRLTVL.

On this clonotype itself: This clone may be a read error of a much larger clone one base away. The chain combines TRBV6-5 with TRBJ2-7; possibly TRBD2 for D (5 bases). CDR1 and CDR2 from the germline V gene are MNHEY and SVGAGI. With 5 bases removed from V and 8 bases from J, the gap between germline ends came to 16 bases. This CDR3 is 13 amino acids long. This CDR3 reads CASSGQEGDKQYF. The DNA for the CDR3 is TGTGCCAGCAGTGGCCAAGAGGGAGACAAGCAGTACTTC.

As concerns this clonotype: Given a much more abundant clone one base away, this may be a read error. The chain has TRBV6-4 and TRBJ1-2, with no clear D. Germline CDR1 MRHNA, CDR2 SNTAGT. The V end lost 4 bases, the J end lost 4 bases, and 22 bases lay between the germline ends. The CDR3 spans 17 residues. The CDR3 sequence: CASSVLAPHGKTYGYTF. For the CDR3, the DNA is TGTGCCAGCAGTGTCCTCGCCCCACACGGAAAGACCTATGGCTACACCTTC.

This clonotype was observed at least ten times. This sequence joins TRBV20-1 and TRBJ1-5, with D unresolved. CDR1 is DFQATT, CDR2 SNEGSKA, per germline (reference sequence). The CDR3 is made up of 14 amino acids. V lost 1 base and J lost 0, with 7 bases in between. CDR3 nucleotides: TGCAGTGCTAGAGCCGCTTATAGCAATCAGCCCCAGCATTTT. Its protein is CSARAAYSNQPQHF.

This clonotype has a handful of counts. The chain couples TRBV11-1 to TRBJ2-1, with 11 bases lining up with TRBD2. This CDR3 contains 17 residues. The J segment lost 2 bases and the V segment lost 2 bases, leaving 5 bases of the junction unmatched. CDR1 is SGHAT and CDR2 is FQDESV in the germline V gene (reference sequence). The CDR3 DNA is TGTGCCAGCAGCTTAACCCCGGGACTAGCGGCCTACAATGAGCAGTTCTTC. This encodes CASSLTPGLAAYNEQFF.

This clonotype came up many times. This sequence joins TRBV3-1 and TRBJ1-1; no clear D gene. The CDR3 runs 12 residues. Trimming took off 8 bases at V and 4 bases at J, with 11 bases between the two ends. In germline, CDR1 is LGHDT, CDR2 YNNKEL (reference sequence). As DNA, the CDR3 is TGTGCCAGCGGAAAATGGGGCACTGAAGCTTTCTTT. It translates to CASGKWGTEAFF.